This T cell receptor beta chain is from a study of T cells after yellow fever vaccination. MiXCR, applied by TCRdb to the 5' RACE reads, yields one record per CDR3 protein. The data show 510,000 or so distinct CDR3 sequences, with about 19% seen just once and around 15% held by the top ten. This CDR3 has 16 residues. Germline trimming cut 3 bases from V and 3 bases from J; bases unmatched to any gene: 9. CDR1 is SGHNT, CDR2 YENEEA, per germline. The chain employs TRBV11-3 and TRBJ2-3; 7 bases map to TRBD2. The specimen was PBMCs, collected 15 days after the yellow fever booster vaccination. This clonotype originated in a man aged 30-40 years who received the YFV17D yellow fever vaccine. The DNA of the CDR3 is TGTGCCAGCAGCTTGTCCGGGACGGGGGGTACAGATACGCAGTATTTT. Translation: CASSLSGTGGTDTQYF.